The next 21 T cell receptor beta chains were all read from a single sample in a study of cytotoxic CD8 clonotypes in ibrutinib-treated CLL. Profiling relied on immunoSEQ multiplex PCR, and the TCRdb table lists in-frame clones only, not all of them. The sample records 300,000 to 400,000 clones, under 70% being singletons. Sequenced material: PBMCs, taken after 36 months of ibrutinib treatment. The receptor source for this set is a human donor with chronic lymphocytic leukemia.

V and J are TRBV27 and TRBJ2-6; D unresolved. The CDR3 is made up of 18 amino acids. The germline V and J ends were trimmed by 1 base and 0 bases, with 13 bases remaining between them. The V gene's germline CDR1 is MNHEY and CDR2 SMNVEV (reference sequence). CDR3 residues: CASSLLINANSGANVLTF. The CDR3 DNA follows: TGTGCCAGCAGTTTATTGATCAACGCTAACTCTGGGGCCAACGTCCTGACTTTC.

The chain combines TRBV14 with TRBJ1-5, with 7 bases identical to TRBD1. Germline V gives CDR1 SGHDN, CDR2 FVKESK. V lost 3 bases, J lost 0 bases, and 8 bases stayed unmatched. This CDR3 contains 17 residues. CDR3 in DNA: TGTGCCAGCAGCCAGGAACAGGGGTTATATAGCAATCAGCCCCAGCATTTT. Its protein product is CASSQEQGLYSNQPQHF.

In its sample, this clone was seen once. The V gene is TRBV15, the J gene TRBJ2-1; a weak D match, TRBD2 (6 bases). This CDR3 is built from 16 residues. Trimming pared 0 bases from V and 8 bases from J, leaving 17 bases between. CDR1 and CDR2 from the germline V gene are LNHNV and YYDKDF (reference sequence). CDR3 amino acids: CATSRETPSWRDEQFF. CDR3 bases: TGTGCCACCAGCAGAGAGACGCCTAGCTGGAGGGATGAGCAGTTCTTC.

This chain uses TRBV28 with TRBJ1-1; D call uncertain. The ends were cut back, 1 base at V and 10 bases at J, with 7 bases in the middle. CDR1 and CDR2 from the germline V gene are MDHEN and SYDVKM. The length of the CDR3 is 11 residues. The DNA for the CDR3 is TGTGCCAGCAGTTTATCGTCAGGAGCTTTCTTT. Its protein product is CASSLSSGAFF.

The V gene is TRBV6-6, the J gene TRBJ1-2; perhaps TRBD1 as D (5 bases). The V gene lost 2 bases and the J gene lost 2 bases, with 9 bases spanning the gap. CDR1 is MNHNY and CDR2 is SVGAGI in the germline V gene (reference sequence). The CDR3 is made up of 14 amino acids. The CDR3 here is CASSYDRLNYGYTF. In DNA form, the CDR3 reads TGTGCCAGCAGTTACGACAGATTGAACTATGGCTACACCTTC.

This sequence joins TRBV7-2 and TRBJ1-2; 9 bases are shared with TRBD1. Germline trimming cut 5 bases from V and 5 bases from J; bases unmatched to any gene: 12. The CDR3 contains 16 residues. The germline V gene has CDR1 SGHTA and CDR2 FQGNSA. The CDR3 loop is CASSLGQGVPPYGYTF. The CDR3, as DNA: TGTGCCAGCAGCCTGGGACAGGGAGTTCCTCCTTATGGCTACACCTTC.

This chain connects TRBV28 to TRBJ1-4, with TRBD1 identical over 7 bases. CDR1 MDHEN and CDR2 SYDVKM come from the germline V gene. The CDR3 has 15 residues. After removal of 3 bases from V and 7 bases from J, the junction contained 8 bases not matched to a gene. CDR3 coding DNA: TGTGCCAGCAGTTTCCCCCGGGACAGAGGTGAAAAACTGTTTTTT. Protein: CASSFPRDRGEKLFF. Full variable domain (remainder filled in from reference TRBV28 and TRBJ1-4): DVKVTQSSRYLVKRTGEKVFLECVQDMDHENMFWYRQDPGLGLRLIYFSYDVKMKEKGDIPEGYSVSREKKERFSLILESASTNQTSMYLCASSFPRDRGEKLFFGSGTQLSVL.

The chain recombines TRBV7-9 with TRBJ1-2, with D perhaps matching TRBD1 (5 bases). Trimming removed 8 bases at V and 5 bases at J, with 12 bases between. The CDR3 is 12 amino acids. Looked up from germline, CDR1 is SEHNR and CDR2 is FQNEAQ (reference sequence). CDR3 sequence (DNA): TGTGCCAGCTGCCCCGACAGTTATGGCTACACCTTC. Protein sequence: CASCPDSYGYTF.

This clone turned up a few times. The gene calls are TRBV7-3 and TRBJ1-1; 8 bases agree with TRBD1. CDR3 size: 13 residues. The J segment lost 3 bases and the V segment lost 6 bases, leaving 3 bases of the junction unmatched. Per the germline V gene, CDR1 is SGHTA and CDR2 is FQGTGA. The CDR3 DNA is TGTGCCAGCAGGGGACAGGTCGACACTGAAGCTTTCTTT. Its protein product is CASRGQVDTEAFF.

The rearrangement links TRBV5-1 to TRBJ1-6; D is unresolved. CDR3 length: 15 amino acids. From germline, CDR1 is SGHRS and CDR2 YFSETQ. V was clipped by 0 bases and J by 6 bases, with 10 bases between them. The CDR3, as DNA: TGCGCCAGCAGCTTGGACACGCCGGGTAATTCACCCCTCCACTTT. Protein product: CASSLDTPGNSPLHF.

V and J are TRBV27 and TRBJ2-1; 8 bases match TRBD1. Germline V gene sequence: CDR1 MNHEY, CDR2 SMNVEV (reference sequence). The CDR3 is made up of 14 amino acids. The V and J ends lost 3 bases and 10 bases, in that order; junction bases with no gene match: 8. In nucleotides, the CDR3 is TGTGCCAGCAGTTTCCCTGGACAGGGTTACGAGCAGTTCTTC. Amino acids: CASSFPGQGYEQFF.

The CDR3 DNA is TGCGCCAGCAGCTTGGCCTACGTCGATTGGGTCCACGAGCAGTACTTC. This codes for CASSLAYVDWVHEQYF. The chain combines TRBV5-1 with TRBJ2-7; D is undetermined. CDR1 is SGHRS, CDR2 YFSETQ, per germline. The CDR3 extends over 16 amino acids. V was clipped by 0 bases and J by 5 bases, with 18 bases between them.

The chain combines TRBV5-3 with TRBJ2-5; D is unclear. TRBV5-3 is an ORF, with its function uncertain. Trimming took 1 base from V and 2 from J, leaving 6 bases between them. CDR3 length: 13 amino acids. For the CDR3, the DNA is TGTGCCAGAAGCTTGATGGTTCAAGAGACCCAGTACTTC. It is translated as CARSLMVQETQYF.

The chain is built from TRBV28 and TRBJ1-2, with D possibly TRBD1 on 5 matching bases. CDR1 and CDR2 (germline): MDHEN, SYDVKM. The CDR3 extends over 16 amino acids. The ends were cut back, 3 bases at V and 2 bases at J, with 16 bases in the middle. CDR3 sequence: CASSFPRQTINYGYTF. CDR3 nucleotide sequence: TGTGCCAGCAGTTTTCCTCGACAGACAATAAACTATGGCTACACCTTC.

The chain combines TRBV4-1 with TRBJ2-7, with a possible D match to TRBD2 (6 bases). This CDR3 has 16 amino acids. Germline V CDR1 and CDR2: MGHRA, YSYEKL. V dropped 3 bases and J dropped 4 bases, with 19 bases sitting between them. CDR3 nucleotide sequence: TGCGCCAGCAGCCACGCCCCCGGGGGAGCGAGTTACGAGCAGTACTTC. Translation gives CASSHAPGGASYEQYF.

The chain carries TRBV27 and TRBJ1-5, with D perhaps matching TRBD1 (5 bases). Trimming stripped 5 bases from V and 3 bases from J, with 8 bases between. This CDR3 spans 13 amino acids. Germline values: CDR1 MNHEY, CDR2 SMNVEV (reference sequence). CDR3 amino acids: CASSGGTNQPQHF. The CDR3 region has the DNA TGTGCCAGCAGTGGGGGGACCAATCAGCCCCAGCATTTT.

This clone has more than one count but fewer than ten. V is TRBV4-1 and J is TRBJ1-1; 7 nucleotides align to TRBD1. Germline assignment: CDR1 MGHRA and CDR2 YSYEKL. This CDR3 is 14 amino acids long. V dropped 3 bases and J dropped 0; count of bases not matched to a gene: 1. This CDR3 is CASSQGQLNTEAFF. CDR3 sequence (DNA): TGCGCCAGCAGCCAGGGACAGCTGAACACTGAAGCTTTCTTT.

V is TRBV18 and J is TRBJ2-6; no clear D gene. The germline V and J ends were trimmed by 3 bases and 3 bases, with 15 bases remaining between them. Germline CDR1 is KGHSH and CDR2 is LQKENI. The CDR3 is 17 amino acids. The CDR3 sequence: CASSPLAGGSGANVLTF. The DNA of the CDR3 is TGTGCCAGCTCACCTTTGGCAGGCGGAAGTGGGGCCAACGTCCTGACTTTC.

The rearrangement links TRBV5-4 to TRBJ2-7, with 11 bases that match TRBD2. V was clipped by 4 bases and J by 6 bases; unmatched bases: 9. The CDR3 extends over 15 amino acids. Per the germline V gene, CDR1 is SGHNT and CDR2 is YYREEE (reference sequence). The CDR3 is CASSPGLAEFFEQYF. The CDR3 DNA is TGTGCCAGCAGCCCGGGACTAGCGGAGTTCTTCGAGCAGTACTTC.

This chain connects TRBV28 to TRBJ2-3; D tentatively fits TRBD1 or TRBD2 (5 bases each). V lost 6 bases, J lost 5 bases, and 30 bases lay in between. The length of the CDR3 is 19 residues. Germline V gives CDR1 MDHEN, CDR2 SYDVKM. CDR3 nucleotide sequence: TGTGCCAGCAGCCCACTCCGGGCCAAAGGGACCAAGAGGGGAGATACGCAGTATTTT. Translating gives CASSPLRAKGTKRGDTQYF.

In this sample, this clone turned up once. This CDR3 is CASSRARSTDTQYF. CDR3 bases: TGTGCCAGCAGCAGGGCTCGAAGCACAGATACGCAGTATTTT. V gene TRBV7-9 combines with J gene TRBJ2-3; D is ambiguous. The V gene lost 5 bases and the J gene lost 0 bases, with 9 bases spanning the gap. Per the germline V gene, CDR1 is SEHNR and CDR2 is FQNEAQ (reference sequence). The CDR3 contains 14 residues.